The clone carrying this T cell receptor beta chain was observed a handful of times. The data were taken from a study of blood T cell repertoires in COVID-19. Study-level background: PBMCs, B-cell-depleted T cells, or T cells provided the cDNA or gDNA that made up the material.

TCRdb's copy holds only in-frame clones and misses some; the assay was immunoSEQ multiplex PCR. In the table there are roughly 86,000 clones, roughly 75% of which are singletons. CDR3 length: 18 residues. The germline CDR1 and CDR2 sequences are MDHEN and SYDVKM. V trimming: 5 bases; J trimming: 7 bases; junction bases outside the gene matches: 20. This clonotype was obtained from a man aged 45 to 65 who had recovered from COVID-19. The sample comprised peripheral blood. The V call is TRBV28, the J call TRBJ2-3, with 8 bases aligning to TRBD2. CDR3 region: CASSHARDGRAGSNTQYF. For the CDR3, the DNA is TGTGCCAGCAGTCATGCCCGCGACGGGAGGGCCGGGTCGAATACGCAGTATTTT.